The 3 T cell receptor beta chains presented below share a single source sample, sequenced in a study of blood T cell repertoires in COVID-19. Using immunoSEQ multiplex PCR, the repertoire was profiled, and TCRdb retains in-frame clones only, with some absent. Of around 310,000 clones listed, about 90% are singletons. Input material: PBMCs or T cells enriched from blood (not recorded which). The receptors were gathered from a woman under 40 who had recovered from COVID-19.

The gene calls are TRBV19 and TRBJ2-6; TRBD2 agrees at 7 bases. Trimming cost V 7 bases and J 3 bases; bases outside gene matches: 9. The CDR3 loop spans 16 amino acids. Per germline, CDR1 LNHDA and CDR2 SQIVND (reference sequence). The chain's CDR3 is CASTKGRVRGANVLTF. CDR3 sequence (DNA): TGTGCCAGTACCAAGGGGAGGGTGCGTGGGGCCAACGTCCTGACTTTC. Drawing the rest from reference TRBV19 and TRBJ2-6, the complete variable domain is DGGITQSPKYLFRKEGQNVTLSCEQNLNHDAMYWYRQDPGQGLRLIYYSQIVNDFQKGDIAEGYSVSREKKESFPLTVTSAQKNPTAFYLCASTKGRVRGANVLTFGAGSRLTVL.

The rearrangement links TRBV23-1 to TRBJ1-4; D may be TRBD1 (6 bases). TRBV23-1 is assigned to the ORF class and has an uncertain function. V lost 9 bases and J lost 7, with 15 bases in between. This CDR3 has 13 amino acids. CDR3 in DNA: TGCGCCAGGACGCTAGGGACATCTGAAAAACTGTTTTTT. It yields the protein CARTLGTSEKLFF.

Details on this clone: Germline is not matched at one junction end, which may reflect a read error. The chain employs TRBV11-2 and TRBJ1-5; maybe TRBD1 (5 bases). The germline V gene has CDR1 SGHAT and CDR2 FQNNGV. This CDR3 contains 14 residues. For the CDR3, the DNA is TGTGCCAGCAGCCTAGACAGATACAATCAGCCCCAGCATTTT. It translates to CASSLDRYNQPQHF.